This TCR beta chain was recovered during a study of Ad26.COV2.S vaccination and SARS-CoV-2 variants. Germline CDR1 reads LGHDT; CDR2 reads YNNKEL (reference sequence). CDR3 length: 16 residues. The V and J ends lost 1 base and 5 bases, in that order; junction bases with no gene match: 9. Treatment specified: roughly 18 received Ad26.COV2.S at low or high dose, single or two shots; about 5 received placebo; per-sample allocation not given. Specimens were obtained on day 63 following the first vaccine or placebo injection. This vaccine is an Ad26 vector that expresses the Wuhan-strain SARS-CoV-2 spike. Generated by immunoSEQ multiplex PCR, the TCRdb table keeps only in-frame clones and is missing some. The sample has hundreds of thousands of clones; around 90% are singletons.

The receptor comes from a person aged 18-65 years who received the Ad26.COV2.S COVID-19 vaccine or a placebo. The material was peripheral blood, obtained in a trial of Ad26.COV2.S vaccine versus placebo. The chain recombines TRBV3-1 (or the pseudogene TRBV3-2) with TRBJ1-1; 8 nucleotides line up with TRBD1. DNA of the CDR3: TGTGCCAGCAGCCAAGGACGGACAGGGACGTCGACTGAAGCTTTCTTT. It specifies CASSQGRTGTSTEAFF.